A single T cell receptor beta chain is shown here with its context. The antigen remains unidentified. The data derive from a study of cytomegalovirus exposure and HLA in healthy donors. Study results and caveats: Cytomegalovirus association was listed for about 170 TCR beta chains. Testing in vitro showed three CMV-associated chains specific for CMV antigens. Most TCR sequences showed up rarely, but some public TCRs showed up in many donors.

Clones were sequenced by immunoSEQ multiplex PCR, and TCRdb holds only the in-frame ones, with some missing. The sample lists 100,000 to 150,000 clones; around 94% were seen once. Germline V gene sequence: CDR1 SQVTM, CDR2 ANQGSEA. The CDR3 sequence is 11 residues long. The V end was cut by 3 bases, the J end by 3 bases, with 5 bases between. This TCR was recovered from a young woman in good health and CMV-seronegative. The specimen was PBMCs. The rearrangement links TRBV29-1 to TRBJ1-2, with unresolved D. Written as DNA, the CDR3 is TGCAGCGTTGAGGGCTACTATGGCTACACCTTC. It is translated as CSVEGYYGYTF.